These 11 T cell receptor beta chains were sequenced from one sample in a study of CD8 T cells in Susac syndrome. It was with random hexamers that 0.5 to 1 ug RNA was reverse transcribed. TCRdb itself ran the immunoSEQ multiplex PCR reads through MiXCR, one entry per CDR3 protein. The table has hundreds of thousands of distinct CDR3 sequences, approximately 81% seen once. Source material: CD8+ T cells from PBMCs. These receptors were taken from a human donor with multiple sclerosis.

This clonotype was seen a single time. This rearrangement joins TRBV28 to TRBJ2-7, with 8 bases identical to TRBD1. CDR1 is MDHEN, CDR2 SYDVKM, per germline. V trimming: 5 bases; J trimming: 4 bases; junction bases outside the gene matches: 13. The CDR3 is 16 amino acids. CDR3 region: CASSPTGWTGNYEQYF. In DNA form, the CDR3 reads TGTGCCAGCAGTCCAACCGGTTGGACAGGGAATTACGAGCAGTACTTC.

The gene calls are TRBV28 and TRBJ2-7; TRBD1 agrees at 7 bases. Germline V gives CDR1 MDHEN, CDR2 SYDVKM. Trimming removed 5 bases from V and 3 bases from J; junction bases left unmatched: 16. This CDR3 has 17 amino acids. CDR3 in DNA: TGTGCCAGCAGTCCCCCAGGGGACAGAGAGGGTCTCTACGAGCAGTACTTC. Its protein product is CASSPPGDREGLYEQYF.

This chain links TRBV27 with TRBJ2-2; 9 bases match TRBD2. The ends lost 5 bases at V and 0 bases at J; junction bases unmatched: 7. The CDR3 length is 17 residues. The germline CDR1 and CDR2 sequences are MNHEY and SMNVEV (reference sequence). The CDR3 DNA reads TGTGCCAGCAGTATGAGGACTAGCGATCCGAACACCGGGGAGCTGTTTTTT. Encoded protein: CASSMRTSDPNTGELFF.

This clonotype has a single count. The genes are TRBV27 and TRBJ1-5; D is unclear. V lost 5 bases and J 8 bases, leaving 16 bases between the germline ends. Germline loops: CDR1 MNHEY, CDR2 SMNVEV (reference sequence). The CDR3 has 14 amino acids. The CDR3 reads CASSQLSTLEPQHF. CDR3 bases: TGTGCCAGCAGTCAGCTCTCCACGTTGGAGCCCCAGCATTTT.

The rearrangement links TRBV12-5 to TRBJ2-2; D call uncertain. The V end was cut by 4 bases, the J end by 5 bases, with 5 bases between. This CDR3 has 12 amino acids. Per germline, CDR1 LGHNT and CDR2 FRNRAP. DNA of the CDR3: TGTGCTAGTGGTTCGCGTACCGGGGAGCTGTTTTTT. Translated: CASGSRTGELFF.

The chain is built from TRBV28 and TRBJ2-5, with 15 bases that match TRBD2. In germline, CDR1 is MDHEN, CDR2 SYDVKM. With 7 bases clipped from V and 2 bases from J, the junction kept 11 bases outside the gene matches. This CDR3 comprises 18 residues. CDR3 DNA: TGTGCCAGCAATCTACTCGGACTAGCGGGAGGGGGGCAAGAGACCCAGTACTTC. This sequence encodes CASNLLGLAGGGQETQYF.

This clonotype was detected only once. The rearrangement uses TRBV30 and TRBJ1-2; D gene unclear. V was clipped by 3 bases and J by 6 bases, with 29 bases between them. Germline CDR1 is GTSNPN and CDR2 is SVGIG (reference sequence). The CDR3 has 18 residues. The CDR3: CAWRPPRGFTNFGHGYTF. The CDR3 nucleotides are TGTGCCTGGAGACCCCCGAGAGGATTTACCAACTTTGGCCATGGCTACACCTTC.

V and J are TRBV25-1 and TRBJ2-7, with 9 bases fitting TRBD2. The CDR3 totals 11 residues. Unmatched junction bases numbered 1, after V lost 6 bases and J lost 7 bases. Germline V gene lookup returns CDR1 MGHDK and CDR2 SYGVNS. CDR3 nucleotides: TGTGCCAGCAGGGGACTAGCTGAGCAGTACTTC. This sequence encodes CASRGLAEQYF.

The V gene is TRBV7-9, the J gene TRBJ2-5; TRBD1 matches at 8 bases. This CDR3 comprises 14 residues. Germline values: CDR1 SEHNR, CDR2 FQNEAQ (reference sequence). The trim removed 5 bases at V and 5 bases at J, leaving 7 bases unmatched. The CDR3 loop is CASSADRAFETQYF. The DNA of the CDR3 is TGTGCCAGCAGCGCGGACAGGGCATTCGAGACCCAGTACTTC.

This chain joins TRBV20-1 and TRBJ1-5; TRBD1 is a possible D gene (5 bases). Germline V CDR1 and CDR2: DFQATT, SNEGSKA (reference sequence). This CDR3 comprises 16 residues. Between the trimmed V and J ends, which lost 3 bases and 7 bases, there was a span of 22 bases. DNA of the CDR3: TGCAGTGCTAGGGACCGGGCCCGGGACCGCCGACAGCCCCAGCATTTT. Translated: CSARDRARDRRQPQHF.

Only a few counts were recorded for this clonotype. V is TRBV15 and J is TRBJ2-3, with 12 bases matching TRBD2. The V gene end was trimmed by 2 bases and the J gene end by 5 bases; junction bases not matched to a gene: 11. Germline V gives CDR1 LNHNV, CDR2 YYDKDF (reference sequence). The CDR3 length is 18 residues. As DNA, the CDR3 is TGTGCCACCAGCAGAAGCCTAGCGGGAGGGCCGCGAGGAGATACGCAGTATTTT. Amino acid sequence: CATSRSLAGGPRGDTQYF.